This record looks at one T cell receptor beta chain sequence and its context. CDR1 MGHRA and CDR2 YSYEKL come from the germline V gene. The CDR3 is 18 residues long. V shed 1 base and J 0 bases; nucleotides not matched to a gene: 4. The data stem from a study of radiotherapy plus CTLA-4 blockade in lung cancer. The protocol was immunoSEQ multiplex PCR, while the TCRdb copy is restricted to in-frame clones and leaves out a portion. The top ten clones hold 3.3% of a sample with over 100,000 clones, roughly 86% of them seen once. The chain uses TRBV4-1 and TRBJ2-2; 11 nucleotides match TRBD2. The clonotype was recovered from a human donor with non-small cell lung cancer that progressed on radiotherapy plus ipilimumab. Some clones in this sample may be carry-over from other donors' samples. Sequences were derived from peripheral blood, sampled from a patient treated with radiotherapy plus ipilimumab. DNA for the CDR3: TGCGCCAGCAGCCAAGCAAGACTAGCGGGAACGAACACCGGGGAGCTGTTTTTT. This encodes CASSQARLAGTNTGELFF.